This T cell receptor (beta chain) emerged from a study of T cells in Graves' hyperthyroidism and ophthalmopathy. Turning to the study itself: It was at initial diagnosis, before any treatment, that peripheral blood was collected. Study-wide results and caveats: Clonotypes that were expanded in thyroid above 0.001 mostly appeared in blood too. The model's output predicted ophthalmopathy at a median of roughly seven months prior to onset.

V was cut by 4 bases and J by 4 bases, with 10 bases left in between. Germline CDR1 is SQVTM and CDR2 is ANQGSEA. CDR3 length: 13 amino acids. The source material, RNA transcripts, was used to amplify TCR beta CDR3 regions. During a first-round RT-PCR of the TCR CDR3, the HTBI primer set was used. TCRdb re-derived calls from the multiplex PCR reads in MiXCR, one entry per CDR3 protein. The sample holds about 760,000 distinct CDR3 sequences, 35% seen once. Newly diagnosed hyperthyroidism patients aged 18 to 65 years had disease lasting under 2 months. With respect to this clonotype: Its antigen remains unidentified.

The specimen was blood. This clonotype was obtained from a woman aged 40 to 50 with Graves' hyperthyroidism. This chain connects TRBV29-1 to TRBJ2-2; D may correspond to TRBD1 or TRBD2 (6 bases each). CDR3: CSVGGAGTGELFF. CDR3 sequence (DNA): TGCAGCGTTGGGGGGGCCGGCACCGGGGAGCTGTTTTTT.